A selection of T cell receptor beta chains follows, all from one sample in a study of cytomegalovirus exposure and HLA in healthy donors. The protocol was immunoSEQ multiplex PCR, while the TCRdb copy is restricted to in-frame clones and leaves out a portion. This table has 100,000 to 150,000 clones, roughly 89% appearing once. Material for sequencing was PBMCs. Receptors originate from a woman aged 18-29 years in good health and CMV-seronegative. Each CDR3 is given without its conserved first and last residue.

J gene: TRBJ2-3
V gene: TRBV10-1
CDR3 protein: ASSARLAPPHTQY

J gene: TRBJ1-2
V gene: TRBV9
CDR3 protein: ASSVGDRGGSGYT

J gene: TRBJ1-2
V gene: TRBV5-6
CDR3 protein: ASSSTQGAYGYT

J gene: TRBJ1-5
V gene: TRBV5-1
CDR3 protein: ASSPTPGEPQH

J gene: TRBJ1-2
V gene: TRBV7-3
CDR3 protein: ASGEGTGANYGYT

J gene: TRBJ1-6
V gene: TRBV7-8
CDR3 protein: ASSTTGDRYSPLH

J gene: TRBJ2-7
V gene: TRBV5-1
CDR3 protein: ASSLTSGDSYEQY

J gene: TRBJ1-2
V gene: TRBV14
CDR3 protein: ASSQVGRGRFSYGYT

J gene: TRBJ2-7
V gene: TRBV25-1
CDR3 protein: ASSSSRTGYYEQY

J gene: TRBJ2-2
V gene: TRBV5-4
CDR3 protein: ASSTDRGPRELF

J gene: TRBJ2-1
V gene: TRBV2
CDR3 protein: ASPLEGATHKQF

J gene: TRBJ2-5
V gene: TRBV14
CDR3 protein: ASSQSFGYQETQY

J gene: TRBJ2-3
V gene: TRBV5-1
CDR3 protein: ASSLDRGGVDTQY

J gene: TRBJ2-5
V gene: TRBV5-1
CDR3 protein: ASSLQGGETQY

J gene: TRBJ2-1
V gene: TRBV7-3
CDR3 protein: ASSSSGAKENEQF

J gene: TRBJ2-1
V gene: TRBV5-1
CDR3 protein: ASSGAGGLVNEQF

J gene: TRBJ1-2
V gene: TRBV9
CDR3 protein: ASSGDRADGYT

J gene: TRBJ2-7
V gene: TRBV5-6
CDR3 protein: ASSFRGTLTYEQY

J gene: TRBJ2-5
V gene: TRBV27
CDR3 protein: ASSFIRGEWKETQY

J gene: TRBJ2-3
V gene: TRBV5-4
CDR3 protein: ASSFGGGRADTQY

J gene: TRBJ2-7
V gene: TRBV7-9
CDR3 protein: ASSFFSGYEQY

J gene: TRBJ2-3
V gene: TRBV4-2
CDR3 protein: ASSQDPSGRADTQY

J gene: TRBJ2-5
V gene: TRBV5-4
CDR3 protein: ASSFGSSGGATETQY

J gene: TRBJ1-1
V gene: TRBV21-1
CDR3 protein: ASSTPDRGTTEAF

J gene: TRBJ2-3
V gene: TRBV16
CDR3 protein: ASSHRPGEPRLDTQY

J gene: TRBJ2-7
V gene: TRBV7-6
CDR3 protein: ASSLGRVGDRNYEQY

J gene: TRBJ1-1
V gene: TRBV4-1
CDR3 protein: ASSQDSRGTEAF

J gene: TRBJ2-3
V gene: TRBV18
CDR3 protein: ASSPGFGEKDTQY